Listed below are T cell receptor beta chains from one sample, sequenced in a study of control samples from healthy donors and cancer patients. Generated by immunoSEQ multiplex PCR, the TCRdb table keeps only in-frame clones and is missing some. The data contain 150,000 to 160,000 clones, 93% of them singletons. Material: blood. These receptor sequences come from a man aged 50-60 years in good health. CDR3s leave out the opening cysteine and the closing phenylalanine or tryptophan. Each record gives: J gene, V gene, CDR3 protein.

TRBJ1-6 TRBV19 ASSRSKDNSPLH
TRBJ2-3 TRBV3-1/TRBV3-2 ASSQTGREARY
TRBJ2-1 TRBV10-3 AISGRETEYLNEQF
TRBJ2-1 TRBV6-1 ASSEGQGGPYNEQF
TRBJ1-4 TRBV15 ATSPRTVGTNEKLF
TRBJ2-3 TRBV9 ASSGGTSVTDTQY
TRBJ1-5 TRBV11-2 ASSLEGKLRDQPQH
TRBJ1-2 TRBV6-5 ASRHQGMSYGYT
TRBJ2-4 TRBV30 AWSVWGAGKNIQY
TRBJ1-6 TRBV19 ASRAGTGGYNSPLH
TRBJ1-2 TRBV10-3 AISGTGDGYT
TRBJ2-5 TRBV18 ASSSRDKGSQY
TRBJ2-2 TRBV9 ASSVGGSGGELF
TRBJ2-7 TRBV27 ASSSYRAYEQY
TRBJ1-1 TRBV6-5 ASSYLQGETEAF
TRBJ2-3 TRBV7-9 ASSSSGTDTQY
TRBJ2-2 TRBV6-5 ASRKGVTGTGELF
TRBJ2-7 TRBV5-1 ASSRDLSEQY
TRBJ2-2 TRBV5-6 ASSFGTGAITGELF
TRBJ2-5 TRBV6-2/TRBV6-3 ASSSGTRDQETQY
TRBJ1-5 TRBV19 ASSIGTGGNQPQH
TRBJ2-7 TRBV2 ASSERYYEQY
TRBJ2-5 TRBV6-4 ASSRGRAETQY
TRBJ1-4 TRBV28 ASSLSSSRGSEKLF
TRBJ1-1 TRBV14 ASSPGQGDVRLTEAF
TRBJ1-5 TRBV7-2 ASSLGPQGGYQPQH
TRBJ2-7 TRBV3-1/TRBV3-2 ASSQFRGYEQY
TRBJ2-3 TRBV2 ASMGQETDTQY
TRBJ1-1 TRBV19 ASSIPYRGQLNTEAF
TRBJ2-1 TRBV15 ATSSPGDSGIKRGQF
TRBJ2-3 TRBV4-2 ASSQEPWSGRAGDTQY
TRBJ2-7 TRBV28 ASSSGQGTYEQY
TRBJ2-3 TRBV5-4 ASSSGLARTDTQY
TRBJ1-5 TRBV19 ASSVTGRQPQH
TRBJ2-2 TRBV10-2 ASSENLAINTGELF
TRBJ2-1 TRBV6-4 ASSDSIWGRAGEQF
TRBJ2-7 TRBV18 ASSPLNRGVSSYEQY
TRBJ1-5 TRBV28 ASSQTGYGNQPQH
TRBJ1-5 TRBV6-4 ASSDLRQGSNQPQH
TRBJ2-1 TRBV5-1 ASSGPGLAGEDLNEQF
TRBJ1-2 TRBV7-9 ASSSGTGDYGYT
TRBJ2-1 TRBV16 ASSQGSGWYNEQF
TRBJ1-1 TRBV7-9 ASIVAGMNTEAF
TRBJ1-3 TRBV9 ASSPQRGSGNTIY
TRBJ2-5 TRBV7-9 ASSSPRTGWVQETQY
TRBJ2-4 TRBV3-1/TRBV3-2 ASSRVLNPAKNIQY
TRBJ2-1 TRBV27 ASSFSSGTGEQF
TRBJ2-3 TRBV6-1 ASSDPGNTDTQY
TRBJ2-6 TRBV19 ASSIGLAGRISGANVLT